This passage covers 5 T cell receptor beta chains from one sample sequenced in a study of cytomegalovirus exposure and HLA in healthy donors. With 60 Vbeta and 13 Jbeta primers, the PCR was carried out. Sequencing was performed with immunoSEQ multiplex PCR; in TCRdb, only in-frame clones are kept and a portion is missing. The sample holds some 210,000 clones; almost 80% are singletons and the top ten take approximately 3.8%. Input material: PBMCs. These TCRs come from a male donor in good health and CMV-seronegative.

Written as DNA, the CDR3 is TGTGCCAGCAGCCCCCCGACAGGGGGAGACGAGCAGTACTTC. This sequence encodes CASSPPTGGDEQYF. The V gene is TRBV5-4, the J gene TRBJ2-5; the match to TRBD1 covers 9 bases. The J call may be mistaken, given a closer DNA end match to TRBJ2-7. Germline loops: CDR1 SGHNT, CDR2 YYREEE (reference sequence). The CDR3 has 14 residues.

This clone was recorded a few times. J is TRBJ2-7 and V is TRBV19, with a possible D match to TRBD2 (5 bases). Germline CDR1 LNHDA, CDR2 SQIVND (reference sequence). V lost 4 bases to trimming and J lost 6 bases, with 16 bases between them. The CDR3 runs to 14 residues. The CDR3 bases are TGTGCCAGTAGTAGTTCGGCGGGTACCCTCGAGCAGTACTTC. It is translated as CASSSSAGTLEQYF.

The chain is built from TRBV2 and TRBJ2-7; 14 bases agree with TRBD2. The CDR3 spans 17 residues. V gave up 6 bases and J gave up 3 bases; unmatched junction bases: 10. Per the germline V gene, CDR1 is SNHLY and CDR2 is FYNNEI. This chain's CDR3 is CASRPTSGRAYDYEQYF. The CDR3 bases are TGTGCCAGCAGACCGACTAGCGGGAGGGCCTACGACTACGAGCAGTACTTC.

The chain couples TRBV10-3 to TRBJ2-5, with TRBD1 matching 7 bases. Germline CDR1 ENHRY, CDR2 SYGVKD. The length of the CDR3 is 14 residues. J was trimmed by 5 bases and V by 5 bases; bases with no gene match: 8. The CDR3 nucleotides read TGTGCCATCAGTTCACAGGGGTTCGGGGAGACCCAGTACTTC. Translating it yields CAISSQGFGETQYF.

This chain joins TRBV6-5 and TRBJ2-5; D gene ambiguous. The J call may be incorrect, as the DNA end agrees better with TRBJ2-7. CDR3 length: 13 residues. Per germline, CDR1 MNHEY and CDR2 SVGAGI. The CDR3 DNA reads TGTGCCAGCAGTTACGGCCCCAACTACGAGCAGTACTTC. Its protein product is CASSYGPNYEQYF.